Below, 24 T cell receptor beta chains from the same sample are listed, as sequenced in a study of spatial heterogeneity in lung cancer. TCRdb reanalysed the 5' RACE reads using MiXCR and keeps one entry per CDR3 protein. The sample shows 2,000 to 2,500 distinct CDR3 sequences, 10% to 15% of them seen only once. Time point in this sample: sample taken at primary tumor resection. Whole RNA from tumor, nontumor lung or frozen PBMC was sequenced unsorted. The sample here was normal lung tissue next to the tumor, taken at surgery. The receptors were sampled from a male donor with early-stage non-small cell lung cancer.

This clonotype qualifies as medium-sized. In a library made to pick up alpha chains, this beta chain is a stray read with a size that means little. The chain combines TRBV20-1 with TRBJ2-7, with 12 bases identical to TRBD1. V gave up 3 bases and J gave up 6 bases; unmatched junction bases: 9. CDR3 length equals 15 residues. Germline V gives CDR1 DFQATT, CDR2 SNEGSKA (reference sequence). The CDR3 region has the DNA TGCAGTGCTAGTCCCGCCGGGACAGGGGGCTTCGAGCAGTACTTC. Protein product: CSASPAGTGGFEQYF.

Relative to its sample, this clonotype is medium-sized (0.01 to 0.1%). This beta chain came through as a stray read in a library set up for alpha chains, and its size says little. V and J are TRBV7-3 and TRBJ2-7; the D gene could be TRBD1 or TRBD2 (5 bases each). The germline CDR1 and CDR2 sequences are SGHTA and FQGTGA. The V gene lost 1 base and the J gene lost 2 bases, with 12 bases spanning the gap. This CDR3 region has 15 residues. CDR3 sequence reads: CASSLKAGTTYEQYF. CDR3 DNA sequence: TGTGCCAGCAGCTTAAAGGCAGGGACCACCTACGAGCAGTACTTC.

This clonotype occurred many times. Because the library targeted alpha chains, this beta chain is an off-target read whose size means little. J is TRBJ2-4 and V is TRBV25-1; 7 positions match TRBD2. The junction had 5 bases not matched to a gene; V was cut back by 11 bases and J by 7 bases. CDR1 is MGHDK and CDR2 is SYGVNS in the germline V gene. This CDR3 comprises 11 residues. The DNA for the CDR3 is TGTGCCTCCGGGGGGTATAACATTCAGTACTTC. It specifies CASGGYNIQYF.

Relative to its sample, this clonotype is large. This beta chain represents an off-target read in a library built for alpha chains; its size is of limited meaning. J is TRBJ1-4 and V is TRBV27; TRBD1 matches 7 bases. V shed 4 bases, J shed 10 bases, and the junction held 9 bases outside the gene matches. Germline V gene sequence: CDR1 MNHEY, CDR2 SMNVEV (reference sequence). This CDR3 is built from 14 residues. The CDR3 region is CASSSSRGDVKLFF. CDR3 sequence (DNA): TGTGCCAGCAGTTCCTCCAGGGGGGACGTAAAACTGTTTTTT.

By proportion, this clonotype is medium-sized. This beta chain lies outside the target of a library built for alpha chains; its clone size means little. The genes are TRBV5-1 and TRBJ2-3, with 8 bases matching TRBD1. This CDR3 spans 16 amino acids. V gave up 3 bases and J gave up 2 bases; unmatched junction bases: 8. Germline V gene lookup returns CDR1 SGHRS and CDR2 YFSETQ. The CDR3 region is CASSWLTGDFTDTQYF. In DNA, the CDR3 is TGCGCCAGCAGCTGGCTGACAGGGGATTTCACAGATACGCAGTATTTT.

By sample share, this clonotype is medium-sized. The library was built for alpha chains, so this beta chain is an off-target read and its size means little. The chain joins TRBV30 to TRBJ1-4; a possible D gene is TRBD1 (5 bases). The CDR3 has 14 residues. V shed 3 bases and J shed 3 bases, with 11 bases lying between them. CDR1 GTSNPN and CDR2 SVGIG come from the germline V gene (reference sequence). DNA of the CDR3: TGTGCCTGGAGCGAGGGGAGAGCTAATGAAAAACTGTTTTTT. Translation: CAWSEGRANEKLFF.

By sample fraction, this clonotype is medium-sized. With the library built for alpha chains, this beta chain is off target and its frequency is not meaningful. The rearrangement joins TRBV12-3 or TRBV12-4 to TRBJ2-5, with 15 bases that match TRBD2. CDR3 length: 16 amino acids. V shed 8 bases, J shed 5 bases, and the junction held 9 bases outside the gene matches. The CDR3 sequence is CASSRTSGGGTETQYF. As DNA, the CDR3 is TGTGCCAGCTCCCGGACTAGCGGGGGGGGAACGGAGACCCAGTACTTC.

A few counts support this clonotype. This beta chain slipped into a library made for alpha chains as a stray read, so its size is not meaningful. The rearrangement links TRBV7-3 to TRBJ1-4, with 8 nucleotides matching TRBD1. Germline CDR1 and CDR2: SGHTA and FQGTGA. The CDR3 covers 14 residues. J lost 10 bases, V lost 3 bases, and 7 bases had no gene match. The CDR3 here is CASSLGTGTGKLFF. In nucleotides, the CDR3 is TGTGCCAGCAGCTTGGGCACAGGGACAGGAAAACTGTTTTTT.

This clonotype is deemed medium-sized (0.01 to 0.1%). As an off-target read in a library built for alpha chains, this beta chain has a frequency of little significance. V usage is TRBV20-1 and J usage is TRBJ2-5, with D maybe TRBD1 (5 bases). The CDR3 runs 14 residues. Germline V gene sequence: CDR1 DFQATT, CDR2 SNEGSKA (reference sequence). The CDR3 region has the DNA TGCACCCTCACTGGTACAGGAAGCCAAGAGACCCAGTACTTC. Amino acids: CTLTGTGSQETQYF.

Note on this clonotype: A library prepared for alpha chains yielded this beta chain as an off-target read; its size is of little meaning. The chain joins TRBV7-2 to TRBJ2-4, with D possibly TRBD1 on 5 matching bases. Germline values: CDR1 SGHTA, CDR2 FQGNSA. The CDR3 is made up of 12 amino acids. V gave up 1 base and J gave up 15 bases, with 13 bases separating them. The CDR3 region has the DNA TGTGCCAGCAGCTTAGGTCAGGGCCATTGGTACTTC. The encoded protein is CASSLGQGHWYF.

This clonotype is labeled large. This beta chain is a stray sequence in a library constructed for alpha chains; its clone size is not meaningful. The J gene is TRBJ1-2, the V gene TRBV3-1, with D possibly TRBD1 on 5 matching bases. The germline V and J ends were trimmed by 4 bases and 2 bases, with 8 bases remaining between them. Germline CDR1 and CDR2: LGHDT and YNNKEL (reference sequence). The CDR3 totals 13 residues. The CDR3 DNA reads TGTGCCAGCAGCCCCCCAGGGAACTATGGCTACACCTTC. It codes for CASSPPGNYGYTF.

By its share, this clonotype is medium-sized. This beta chain lies outside the target of a library built for alpha chains; its clone size means little. The rearrangement uses TRBV6-2 or TRBV6-3 and TRBJ2-7; D is perhaps TRBD1 (6 bases). V dropped 2 bases and J dropped 4 bases, with 18 bases sitting between them. The CDR3 runs to 16 residues. Germline V gene data show CDR1 as MNHEY and CDR2 as SVGEGT. The CDR3: CASSYDYSRGRYEQYF. In nucleotides, the CDR3 is TGTGCCAGCAGTTACGACTATTCCAGGGGTAGATACGAGCAGTACTTC.

Remarks on this clonotype: This beta chain appears as a stray read in a library generated for alpha chains; its size is not informative. The genes are TRBV2 and TRBJ1-6, with D perhaps matching TRBD1 (6 bases). Germline assignment: CDR1 SNHLY and CDR2 FYNNEI. V lost 4 bases and J lost 7, with 8 bases in between. The length of the CDR3 is 13 residues. This chain's CDR3 is CASSGTGNSPLHF. In nucleotides, the CDR3 is TGTGCCAGCAGTGGTACAGGGAATTCACCCCTCCACTTT.

In this sample, this clonotype is medium-sized. The size of this beta chain means little, since it is a stray read in a library made for alpha chains. V usage is TRBV12-3 or TRBV12-4 and J usage is TRBJ2-2, with D unclear. This CDR3 region has 13 residues. The germline V and J ends were trimmed by 6 bases and 5 bases, with 10 bases remaining between them. CDR3 DNA sequence: TGTGCCAGCAGACTTGTCCCGACCGGGGAGCTGTTTTTT. Residues: CASRLVPTGELFF.

In regard to this clonotype: For a library built for alpha chains, this beta chain is a stray read; little rests on its size. J is TRBJ2-7 and V is TRBV12-3 or TRBV12-4; no clear D. This CDR3 is 15 amino acids long. V lost 3 bases to trimming and J lost 3 bases, with 15 bases between them. CDR3 amino acids: CASSFRHSSLYEQYF. DNA for the CDR3: TGTGCCAGCAGTTTCCGACATTCATCCCTCTACGAGCAGTACTTC.

This clonotype is termed large. Being off target in a library aimed at alpha chains, this beta chain has a size of little meaning. The J gene is TRBJ2-7, the V gene TRBV3-1, with D unresolved. The V end was cut by 2 bases, the J end by 7 bases, with 21 bases between. The CDR3 has 16 residues. CDR1 and CDR2 from the germline V gene are LGHDT and YNNKEL (reference sequence). The CDR3 protein is CASSQYPESSGFEQYF. The DNA of the CDR3 is TGTGCCAGCAGCCAATACCCGGAGAGTTCTGGATTTGAGCAGTACTTC.

This clonotype is medium-sized by share. Being off target in a library aimed at alpha chains, this beta chain has a size of little meaning. V usage is TRBV4-3 and J usage is TRBJ2-7; no reliable D call. With 0 bases removed from V and 2 bases from J, the gap between germline ends came to 5 bases. This CDR3 is built from 13 residues. The germline gives CDR1 LGHNA, CDR2 YSLEER. CDR3 sequence: CASSQDRTYEQYF. The CDR3 coding sequence is TGCGCCAGCAGCCAAGATAGGACCTACGAGCAGTACTTC.

This clonotype was counted a single time. Within a library made for alpha chains, this beta chain is off target, and its count is uninformative. The chain joins TRBV7-2 to TRBJ2-1; D remains unclear. CDR3 length equals 12 residues. Germline CDR1 reads SGHTA; CDR2 reads FQGNSA. Trimming removed 0 bases at V and 9 bases at J, with 6 bases between. The chain's CDR3 is CASSLAISEQFF. Here the CDR3 DNA reads TGTGCCAGCAGCTTAGCCATCAGTGAGCAGTTCTTC.

This clonotype counts as medium-sized. The library was designed around alpha chains, so this beta chain is a stray read whose abundance carries little weight. The CDR3 protein is CASSLRGGGTEQFF. For the CDR3, the DNA is TGTGCCAGCAGCTTAAGAGGTGGCGGGACTGAGCAGTTCTTC. The chain is built from TRBV7-8 and TRBJ2-1, with a possible D match to TRBD2 (6 bases). V was pared by 2 bases and J by 9 bases, with 14 bases between. Per germline, CDR1 SGHVS and CDR2 FQNEAQ. This CDR3 spans 14 amino acids.

By share, this clonotype ranks as medium-sized. This beta chain was picked up by a library intended for alpha chains and is off target, so its count carries little meaning. The rearrangement links TRBV12-3 or TRBV12-4 to TRBJ2-7; D ambiguous. V lost 5 bases to trimming and J lost 4 bases, with 9 bases between them. This CDR3 comprises 12 residues. CDR3 coding DNA: TGTGCCAGCAGTCCTACCTTTTACGAGCAGTACTTC. Its protein product is CASSPTFYEQYF.

By share, this clonotype counts as medium-sized. A library prepared for alpha chains yielded this beta chain as an off-target read; its size is of little meaning. The chain has TRBV11-2 and TRBJ2-3; 9 bases are shared with TRBD1. CDR1 SGHAT and CDR2 FQNNGV come from the germline V gene. V was clipped by 3 bases and J by 6 bases; unmatched bases: 7. The CDR3 extends over 15 amino acids. In DNA, the CDR3 is TGTGCCAGCAGCTTCATGGGACAGGGTCGGGATACGCAGTATTTT. Translated: CASSFMGQGRDTQYF.

This clonotype was observed a handful of times. As an off-target read in a library built for alpha chains, this beta chain has a frequency of little significance. In DNA, the CDR3 is TGTGCCAGCACTCGACTAGCGGGGAGCTCCTACAATGAGCAGTTCTTC. Protein sequence: CASTRLAGSSYNEQFF. The genes are TRBV6-5 and TRBJ2-1; 11 bases line up with TRBD2. J gave up 0 bases and V 7 bases, and 5 bases lay outside the gene matches. Germline CDR1 MNHEY, CDR2 SVGAGI. This CDR3 comprises 16 residues.

A few counts support this clonotype. This beta chain slipped into a library made for alpha chains as a stray read, so its size is not meaningful. The J gene is TRBJ1-1, the V gene TRBV12-3 or TRBV12-4; no clear D. This CDR3 spans 12 amino acids. V was clipped by 2 bases and J by 9 bases, with 10 bases between them. Here the CDR3 reads CASSLTESKAFF. DNA of the CDR3: TGTGCCAGCAGTTTAACTGAGAGCAAAGCTTTCTTT.

By share, this clonotype ranks as medium-sized (0.01 to 0.1%). This beta chain appears as a stray read in a library generated for alpha chains; its size is not informative. The rearrangement joins TRBV7-2 to TRBJ2-3; D is undetermined. Trimming pared 5 bases from V and 3 bases from J, leaving 6 bases between. Germline CDR1 SGHTA, CDR2 FQGNSA. The CDR3 has 12 residues. The CDR3 nucleotides read TGTGCCAGCAGCCCCTTTACAGATACGCAGTATTTT. The encoded protein is CASSPFTDTQYF. The variable domain in full, with the rest retrieved from reference TRBV7-2 and TRBJ2-3, is GAGVSQSPSNKVTEKGKDVELRCDPISGHTALYWYRQSLGQGLEFLIYFQGNSAPDKSGLPSDRFSAERTGGSVSTLTIQRTQQEDSAVYLCASSPFTDTQYFGPGTRLTVL.